This TCR beta chain was recorded in a study of shared clonotypes between healthy human individuals (dated by TCRdb to 2020 to 2021). In terms of the full investigation: The cohort comprised two women and a few men aged 18 to 49 years. For each donor, CD4 naive and CD4 memory were each run on three plates, CD8 naive on two plates, and CD8 memory on one plate. To estimate repertoire size and how much clonotype sharing occurs between individuals, the study deeply sequenced the blood TCR repertoires of a handful of healthy adults. To increase sequencing depth and limit assay-specific biases, different laboratories used diverse techniques to prepare libraries and sequence TCR repertoires. Between about 0.94 and 10 billion PBMCs per donor were obtained by leukapheresis.

The donors were healthy, HIV-negative adults who had no recently reported acute infections or vaccinations. All donors were Caucasian adults living in Nashville, Tennessee, USA. The CD8 memory samples were a combination of magnetically selected CD45RO+ cells and CCR7-negative CD45RA+ effector memory (TemRA) cells. Blood was collected by leukapheresis, and PBMCs were isolated by Ficoll-Histopaque density gradient centrifugation and then cryopreserved in liquid nitrogen vapor phase. Analytical flow cytometry was used to check the purity and quantity of each magnetically sorted T cell population. Genomic DNA was isolated from every sorted fraction and measured by UV absorbance on a Nanodrop 2000c. On this clone itself: Its cognate antigen has yet to be identified. No clone much larger than this one lies a single base away; base qualities are absent.

CDR1 and CDR2 were assigned from the germline V gene as SQVTM and ANQGSEA. The CDR3 starts with the cysteine, ends with the phenylalanine, and has 12 residues. The CDR3 DNA has 36 bases and is translated from base 1. The junction shows trimming of 4 bases on V and 0 bases on J, plus 6 bases between the germline ends. Using the deep immunoSEQ assay, multiplex PCR amplified TCR CDR3 regions from genomic DNA. Extracted genomic DNA from each cell subset was distributed evenly across all wells of several immunoSEQ 96-well plates, and each plate was treated as a replicate. Each replicate PCR for sorted subsets received about 0.2 ug genomic DNA, equal to tens of thousands of T cell genomes. The purified libraries were quantified using a Qubit 3.0 fluorometer, sized with a Bioanalyzer 2100, and then quantified again using the KAPA Library Quantification kit. Every immunoSEQ 96-well plate was sequenced on a separate single-read 150-cycle Illumina NextSeq 550 flow cell. As for the authors' bioinformatics: The immunoSEQ output contained only junctional sequences without quality scores, so filtering could not match that applied to full-length reads. Sequences were annotated with PyIR, a Python wrapper for IgBLAST v1.9, using IMGT germline references to assign V/J genes and CDR3. Reads were removed for weak V/J assignments (E-value above 1e-6), missing CDR3, stop codons, out-of-frame junctions, or ambiguous translated residues. V3J clonotypes were defined as sequences sharing an identical inferred V gene, J gene, and CDR3 amino acid sequence. To compute the percentage overlap between repertoires, the number of shared unique clonotypes was divided by the size of the smaller repertoire. RTK rarefaction, the Chao1 estimator, and Recon v2.1 estimates of unobserved clonotypes were used to assess repertoire richness. For all TCRbeta clonotypes obtained by the gDNA method from several donors, generation probabilities were computed with OLGA. This immuneACCESS table, as held by TCRdb, lists in-frame sequences with V and J called but not all clones. Of the missing ones, under half trace to an unresolved V gene in checked studies; the others have no known cause. That table furnishes V, J and clone size, whereas the DNA furnished D and trimming. For this sample the table gives approximately 320,000 clones, of which around 87% were detected only once. 15% to 20% of the sample is in the top ten clones.

Broad study findings and their caveats: Because the study included a small number of donors, the genetic and exposure-history diversity represented was limited. Larger estimated clonotype richness was generally found for naive subsets than for memory subsets. Incomplete sequencing was indicated by rarefaction of sorted-subset datasets, despite the large sequencing depth. When a handful of donors were compared, the shared fraction of clonotypes was around 5% for naive CD4, around 3.5% for naive CD8, 2.3% for memory CD4, and approximately 0.4% for memory CD8. Compared with non-shared clonotypes, the clonotypes found in all four sorted-subset donors had higher generation probabilities. Only blood was sampled, and tissue TCR repertoires likely differ from those in blood. Pairwise subsampling indicated that sequencing depth was expected to affect the degree of clonotype sharing among donors.

The sample taken for sequencing was memory CD8+ T cells sorted from blood. The cell subset or site label corresponds to: CD45RO+ cells pooled with CCR7-negative TemRA cells. This sequence was found in a man between 18 and 29 years old in good health. The V gene is TRBV29-1 and the J gene is TRBJ1-1, with no confident D gene call. The CDR3 protein: CSVVYMNTEAFF. At the DNA level, the sequence is TGCAGCGTTGTGTACATGAACACTGAAGCTTTCTTT.